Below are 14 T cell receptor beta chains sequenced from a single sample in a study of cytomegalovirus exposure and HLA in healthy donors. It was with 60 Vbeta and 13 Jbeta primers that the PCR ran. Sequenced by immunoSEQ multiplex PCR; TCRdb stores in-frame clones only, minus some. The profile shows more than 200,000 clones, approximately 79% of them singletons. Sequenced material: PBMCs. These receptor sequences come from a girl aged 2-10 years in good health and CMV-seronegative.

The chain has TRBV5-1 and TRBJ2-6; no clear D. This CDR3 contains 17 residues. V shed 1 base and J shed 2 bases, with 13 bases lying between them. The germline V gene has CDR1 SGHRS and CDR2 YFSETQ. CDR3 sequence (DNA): TGCGCCAGCAGCTTGACGGTCGGTGTGGCTGGGGCCAACGTCCTGACTTTC. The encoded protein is CASSLTVGVAGANVLTF.

The CDR3 here is CASSTTPYSGNTIYF. In nucleotides, the CDR3 is TGTGCCAGCAGTACGACTCCGTACTCTGGAAACACCATATATTTT. The chain carries TRBV6-1 and TRBJ1-3; D is ambiguous. Per germline, CDR1 MNHNS and CDR2 SASEGT. Trimming pared 5 bases from V and 0 bases from J, leaving 11 bases between. The CDR3 totals 15 residues.

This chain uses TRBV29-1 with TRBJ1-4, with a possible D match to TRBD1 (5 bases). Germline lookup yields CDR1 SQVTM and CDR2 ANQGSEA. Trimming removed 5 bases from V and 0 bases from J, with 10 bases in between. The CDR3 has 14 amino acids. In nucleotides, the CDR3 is TGCAGCGTTTCCCCCAGGGCAACTAATGAAAAACTGTTTTTT. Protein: CSVSPRATNEKLFF.

CDR3 sequence: CASSLSDRFSYEQYF. The CDR3 nucleotides read TGTGCCAGCAGTTTAAGTGACAGATTCTCCTACGAGCAGTACTTC. The gene calls are TRBV28 and TRBJ2-7; the D gene is possibly TRBD1 (5 bases). There are 15 residues in the CDR3. V shed 2 bases and J shed 0 bases, with 11 bases lying between them. Per the germline V gene, CDR1 is MDHEN and CDR2 is SYDVKM. The full variable domain, rest sourced from reference TRBV28 and TRBJ2-7, is DVKVTQSSRYLVKRTGEKVFLECVQDMDHENMFWYRQDPGLGLRLIYFSYDVKMKEKGDIPEGYSVSREKKERFSLILESASTNQTSMYLCASSLSDRFSYEQYFGPGTRLTVT.

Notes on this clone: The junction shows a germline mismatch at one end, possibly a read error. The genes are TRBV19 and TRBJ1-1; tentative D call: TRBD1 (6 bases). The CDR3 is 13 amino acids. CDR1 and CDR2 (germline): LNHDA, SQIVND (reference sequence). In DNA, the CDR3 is TGTGCCAGTAGTATCTACGGTGCAGGGGCCCTTACTTTT. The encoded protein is CASSIYGAGALTF.

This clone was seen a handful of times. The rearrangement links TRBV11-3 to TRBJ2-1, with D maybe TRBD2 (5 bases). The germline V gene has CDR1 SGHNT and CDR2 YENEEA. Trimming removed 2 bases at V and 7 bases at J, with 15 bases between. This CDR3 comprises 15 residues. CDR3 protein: CASSLRGGALNEQFF. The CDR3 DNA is TGTGCCAGCAGCTTAAGAGGAGGAGCCTTGAATGAGCAGTTCTTC.

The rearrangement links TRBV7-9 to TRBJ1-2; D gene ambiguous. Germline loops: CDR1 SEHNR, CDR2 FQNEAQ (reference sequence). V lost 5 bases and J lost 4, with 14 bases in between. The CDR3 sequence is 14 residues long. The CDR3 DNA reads TGTGCCAGCAGCCTAGGAATACTTAGCTATGGCTACACCTTC. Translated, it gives CASSLGILSYGYTF.

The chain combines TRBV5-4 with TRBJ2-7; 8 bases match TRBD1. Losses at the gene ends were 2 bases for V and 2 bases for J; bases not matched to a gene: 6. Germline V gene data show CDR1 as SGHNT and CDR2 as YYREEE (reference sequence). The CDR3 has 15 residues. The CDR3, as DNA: TGTGCCAGCAGCTTTGGAGGACAGGGCCCCTACGAGCAGTACTTC. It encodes CASSFGGQGPYEQYF.

The CDR3 DNA reads as TGTGCCAGCAGCCCCCAGGGGGCGCGGGCCACTGAAGCTTTCTTT. It is translated as CASSPQGARATEAFF. This sequence joins TRBV9 and TRBJ1-1, with 8 bases matching TRBD1. In germline, CDR1 is SGDLS, CDR2 YYNGEE. V lost 4 bases, J lost 4 bases, and 9 bases stayed unmatched. CDR3 length: 15 residues. The full variable domain, its missing parts supplied by reference TRBV9 and TRBJ1-1, is DSGVTQTPKHLITATGQRVTLRCSPRSGDLSVYWYQQSLDQGLQFLIQYYNGEERAKGNILERFSAQQFPDLHSELNLSSLELGDSALYFCASSPQGARATEAFFGQGTRLTVV.

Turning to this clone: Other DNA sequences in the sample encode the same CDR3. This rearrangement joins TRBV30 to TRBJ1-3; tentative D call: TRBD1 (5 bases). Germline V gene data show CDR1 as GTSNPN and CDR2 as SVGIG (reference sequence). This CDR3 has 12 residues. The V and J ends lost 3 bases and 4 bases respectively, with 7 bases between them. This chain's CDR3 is CAWSPGGNTIYF. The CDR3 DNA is TGTGCCTGGAGCCCAGGGGGAAACACCATATATTTT. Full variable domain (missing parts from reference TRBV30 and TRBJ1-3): SQTIHQWPATLVQPVGSPLSLECTVEGTSNPNLYWYRQAAGRGLQLLFYSVGIGQISSEVPQNLSASRPQDRQFILSSKKLLLSDSGFYLCAWSPGGNTIYFGEGSWLTVV.

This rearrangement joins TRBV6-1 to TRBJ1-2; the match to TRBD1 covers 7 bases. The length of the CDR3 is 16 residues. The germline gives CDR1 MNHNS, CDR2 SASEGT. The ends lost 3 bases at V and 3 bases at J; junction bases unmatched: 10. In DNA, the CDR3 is TGTGCCAGCAGTGACGCCCCGGGACAGACTCACTATGGCTACACCTTC. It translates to CASSDAPGQTHYGYTF.

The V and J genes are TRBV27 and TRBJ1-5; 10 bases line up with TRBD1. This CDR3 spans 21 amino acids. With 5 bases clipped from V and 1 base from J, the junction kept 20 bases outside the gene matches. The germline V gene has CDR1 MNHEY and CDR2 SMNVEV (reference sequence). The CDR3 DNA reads TGTGCCAGCAGTGCCAAAATACCGGGACAGGGGTTGGTCTTAAGCAATCAGCCCCAGCATTTT. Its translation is CASSAKIPGQGLVLSNQPQHF.

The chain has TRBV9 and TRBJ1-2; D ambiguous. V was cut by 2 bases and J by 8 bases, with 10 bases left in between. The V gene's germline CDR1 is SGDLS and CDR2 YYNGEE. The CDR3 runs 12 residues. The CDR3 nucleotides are TGTGCCAGCAGCGTCTCGCGAATGGGCTACACCTTC. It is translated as CASSVSRMGYTF.

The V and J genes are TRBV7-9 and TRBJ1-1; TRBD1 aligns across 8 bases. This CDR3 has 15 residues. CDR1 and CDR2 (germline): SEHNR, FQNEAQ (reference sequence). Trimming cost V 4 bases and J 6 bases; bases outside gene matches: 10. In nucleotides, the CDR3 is TGTGCCAGCAGCTCAGCTGACAGGGGAGACGCTGAAGCTTTCTTT. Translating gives CASSSADRGDAEAFF. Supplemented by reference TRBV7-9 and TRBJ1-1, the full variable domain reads DTGVSQNPRHKITKRGQNVTFRCDPISEHNRLYWYRQTLGQGPEFLTYFQNEAQLEKSRLLSDRFSAERPKGSFSTLEIQRTEQGDSAMYLCASSSADRGDAEAFFGQGTRLTVV.